This TCR beta chain was sequenced for a study of brain T cells in children with intractable seizures. Findings of the study overall: Clones missing pre-surgery may reflect undersampling of that blood sample.

Time point defined: blood from clinic visit 5 months post-surgery; TSC patient then seizure free. Only cases whose brain tissue showed the highest T cell transcript signatures were sequenced. Pre-surgery treatment included at least one anti-epileptic drug. Sequencing was performed with immunoSEQ multiplex PCR; in TCRdb, only in-frame clones are kept and a portion is missing. Of approximately 330,000 clones in the sample, more than 85% were seen once. Of note for this clone: The antigen remains undetermined.

The source was peripheral blood, collected about 5 months after surgery. This sequence originates from a boy under two years old with tuberous sclerosis and intractable seizures.

The CDR3 coding sequence is TGCGCCAGCACCCCCCACGGCGGATCTGGAAACACCATATATTTT. Residues: CASTPHGGSGNTIYF. The chain joins TRBV5-1 to TRBJ1-3; D is unclear. Trimming took 6 bases from V and 1 from J, leaving 14 bases between them. The CDR3 contains 15 residues. Germline V gene sequence: CDR1 SGHRS, CDR2 YFSETQ.